The entry that follows covers one T cell receptor beta chain sequence. V shed 2 bases and J shed 0 bases, with 8 bases lying between them. The germline V gene encodes CDR1 MNHNY and CDR2 SVGAGI (reference sequence). CDR3 length: 15 amino acids. The entry originates in a study of blood T cell repertoires in COVID-19. Study-wide context: Samples representing acute and convalescent COVID-19 were sourced from the United States, Italy and Spain.

This table comes from immunoSEQ multiplex PCR, and its TCRdb copy is limited to in-frame clones, with some not included. The profile shows 200,000 to 250,000 clones, around four fifths of them singletons. Sequencing was carried out using peripheral blood. The chain uses TRBV6-6 and TRBJ2-4, with D uncertain. This TCR came from a woman of 80 years or more with COVID-19, enrolled during active disease. CDR3 sequence (DNA): TGTGCCAGCAGTTACGTGGAGTCAGCCAAAAACATTCAGTACTTC. Its translation is CASSYVESAKNIQYF.